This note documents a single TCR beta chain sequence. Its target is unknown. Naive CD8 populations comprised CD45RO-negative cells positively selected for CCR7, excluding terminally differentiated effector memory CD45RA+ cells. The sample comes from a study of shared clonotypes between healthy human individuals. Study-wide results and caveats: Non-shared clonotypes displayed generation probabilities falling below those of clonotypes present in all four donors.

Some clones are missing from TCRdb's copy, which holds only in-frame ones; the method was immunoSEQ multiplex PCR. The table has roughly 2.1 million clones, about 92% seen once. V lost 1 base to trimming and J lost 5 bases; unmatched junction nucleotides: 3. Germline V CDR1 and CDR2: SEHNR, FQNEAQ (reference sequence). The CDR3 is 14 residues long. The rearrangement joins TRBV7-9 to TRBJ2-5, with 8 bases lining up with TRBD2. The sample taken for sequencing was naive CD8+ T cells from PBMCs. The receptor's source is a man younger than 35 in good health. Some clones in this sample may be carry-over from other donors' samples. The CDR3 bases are TGTGCCAGCAGCTTAGGTCGGGGGGGCGAGACCCAGTACTTC. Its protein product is CASSLGRGGETQYF.